This T cell receptor (beta chain) is drawn from a study of patients and donors after allogeneic stem cell transplantation. TCRdb re-analysed the RT-PCR reads in MiXCR, keeping a single row per CDR3 protein. The sample includes over 200,000 distinct CDR3 sequences, over 30% of them seen just once. Germline CDR1 reads KGHDR; CDR2 reads SFDVKD. The CDR3 has 17 amino acids. Trimming pared 4 bases from V and 2 bases from J, leaving 19 bases between. The material sequenced was blood, either unsorted or a sorted T cell fraction (not recorded which). J is TRBJ2-5 and V is TRBV24-1, with D perhaps TRBD1 (8 bases). The sequence was obtained from a human donor who was either an allogeneic HSCT recipient or a stem cell or donor lymphocyte infusion donor (not recorded which). It is not recorded whose cells these are; they may come from a transplant donor. CDR3 bases: TGTGCCACCAGTGACAATGGAGACAGGGGACTACAAGAGACCCAGTACTTC. Translation gives CATSDNGDRGLQETQYF.